Described below is a single TCR beta chain sequence and its context. The data were taken from a study of T-cell memory formation after mild COVID-19. Study background: Clustering of TCRs was largely donor specific.

This CDR3 is 15 amino acids long. CDR1 is LGHNA and CDR2 is YNFKEQ in the germline V gene. Trimming cost V 1 base and J 5 bases; bases outside gene matches: 4. Each CDR3 protein is one row after TCRdb ran MiXCR on the 5' RACE reads. The sample carries under 550,000 distinct CDR3 sequences, about a sixth recorded once. The J gene is TRBJ2-1, the V gene TRBV4-2; TRBD2 aligns across 8 bases. The clonotype comes from a man aged 18 to 29 who had mild COVID-19 (a few samples of this study predate the infection). Cell type and time point are not known. The source material was PBMCs or a T cell subset sorted from them (not recorded which). The CDR3 DNA reads TGTGCCAGCAGCCAAGGGCCAGCGGGGGACAATGAGCAGTTCTTC. This encodes CASSQGPAGDNEQFF.